A selection of T cell receptor beta chains follows, all from one sample in a study of OX40 agonist ivuxolimab in advanced cancers. The table came from immunoSEQ multiplex PCR; TCRdb's copy has only in-frame clones and leaves some out. The data hold about 27,000 clones, with approximately 85% observed a single time. Sample: CD4+ or CD8+ T cells sorted from blood, taken in a trial of the OX40 agonist ivuxolimab. The receptor source for this set is an adult with an advanced solid tumor such as melanoma, head and neck, liver or kidney cancer. The CDR3 runs from the conserved cysteine through the conserved F or W. A D gene is named only where the DNA matches it firmly. Clone size is given for some rows only: seen once, a few or many times, or a class if the clone is expanded.

V	D	J	size	CDR3	DNA
TRBV30	.	TRBJ2-1	.	CAWSEVGLSYGNEQFF	TGTGCCTGGAGCGAGGTGGGGCTCTCCTACGGCAATGAGCAGTTCTTC
TRBV5-6	TRBD1	TRBJ2-7	.	CASSLIRGPRQGYEQYF	TGTGCCAGCAGCCTCATAAGGGGCCCCAGACAGGGCTACGAGCAGTACTTC
TRBV7-9	.	TRBJ2-7	.	CASSPSGGIHSYEQYF	TGTGCCAGCAGCCCTAGTGGGGGGATTCACTCCTACGAGCAGTACTTC
TRBV10-3	.	TRBJ2-7	.	CAISESPMSGTYEQYF	TGTGCCATCAGTGAGTCTCCCATGTCGGGAACCTACGAGCAGTACTTC
TRBV9	TRBD2	TRBJ2-6	.	CASSIRGGVSGANVLTF	TGTGCCAGCAGCATCCGGGGGGGCGTCTCTGGGGCCAACGTCCTGACTTTC
TRBV19	.	TRBJ2-2	.	CASRLGGLDTGELFF	TGTGCCAGTAGGTTAGGGGGGTTGGACACCGGGGAGCTGTTTTTT
TRBV6-5	.	TRBJ1-1	.	CASSFSSLNTEAFF	TGTGCCAGCAGTTTCTCCTCGTTGAACACTGAAGCTTTCTTT
TRBV9	.	TRBJ1-2	.	CASSVGVHGYTF	TGTGCCAGCAGCGTGGGAGTGCATGGCTACACCTTC
TRBV18	TRBD1	TRBJ1-4	.	CASSPRGRIEKLFF	TGTGCCAGCTCCCCCAGGGGGCGTATTGAAAAACTGTTTTTT
TRBV5-6	.	TRBJ1-5	once	CASSGVDVGTINQPQHF	TGTGCCAGCAGCGGGGTGGACGTGGGGACTATCAATCAGCCCCAGCATTTT
TRBV5-4	.	TRBJ1-1	once	CASSSRGLDTEAFF	TGTGCCAGCAGCTCAAGAGGGCTAGACACTGAAGCTTTCTTT
TRBV6-5	TRBD1	TRBJ1-2	.	CASSWTGAYGYTF	TGTGCCAGCAGCTGGACAGGGGCCTATGGCTACACCTTC
TRBV19	.	TRBJ1-5	.	CASRGRTDYSNQPQHF	TGTGCCAGTAGGGGAAGGACAGATTATAGCAATCAGCCCCAGCATTTT
TRBV12-5	.	TRBJ2-3	.	CASGLLQFTGTDTQYF	TGTGCTAGTGGCCTATTACAGTTTACGGGAACAGATACGCAGTATTTT
TRBV9	.	TRBJ2-7	few	CASSVSWGSYEQYF	TGTGCCAGCAGCGTAAGTTGGGGCTCCTACGAGCAGTACTTC
TRBV7-2	TRBD1	TRBJ2-7	.	CASSLIPRRDRDYEQYF	TGTGCCAGCAGCTTAATCCCCCGCCGGGACAGGGATTACGAGCAGTACTTC
TRBV11-1	TRBD1	TRBJ1-1	.	CASSNRGLIITEAFF	TGTGCCAGCAGCAACAGGGGGCTTATAATTACTGAAGCTTTCTTT
TRBV5-6	.	TRBJ2-7	.	CASSFGPTYEQYF	TGTGCCAGCAGCTTCGGGCCAACCTACGAGCAGTACTTC
TRBV28	.	TRBJ1-2	many	CASSLRGAGGYTF	TGTGCCAGCAGTTTACGGGGGGCCGGGGGCTACACCTTC
TRBV12-5	.	TRBJ2-5	.	CASGLGQGGGETQYF	TGTGCTAGTGGTTTGGGACAGGGAGGGGGAGAGACCCAGTACTTC
TRBV7-9	.	TRBJ1-2	.	CASQRQANYGYTF	TGTGCCTCCCAGAGACAGGCAAACTATGGCTACACCTTC
TRBV7-2	.	TRBJ2-1	.	CASSFNEVIEFF	TGTGCCAGCAGCTTCAATGAGGTCATTGAGTTCTTC
TRBV19	TRBD1	TRBJ1-1	.	CASSTREDRGHWDTEAFF	TGTGCCAGTAGTACCCGGGAAGACAGGGGCCATTGGGACACTGAAGCTTTCTTT
TRBV6-1	.	TRBJ1-2	.	CASSSVANYGYTF	TGTGCCAGCAGTTCCGTGGCCAACTATGGCTACACCTTC
TRBV10-3	.	TRBJ2-5	.	CAISEEGGGLQETQYF	TGTGCCATCAGTGAGGAGGGGGGGGGTCTCCAAGAGACCCAGTACTTC
TRBV5-5	.	TRBJ2-7	.	CASSFLRQTYEQYF	TGTGCCAGCAGCTTCCTGCGACAGACCTACGAGCAGTACTTC
TRBV28	.	TRBJ1-1	.	CASSFPRTEAFF	TGTGCCAGCAGTTTTCCTAGGACTGAAGCTTTCTTT
TRBV30	.	TRBJ2-2	once	CAWSESWGAGELFF	TGTGCCTGGAGTGAGTCGTGGGGGGCCGGGGAGCTGTTTTTT
TRBV5-6	.	TRBJ1-6	.	CASSFSPGGNSPLHF	TGTGCCAGCAGCTTTTCCCCGGGAGGCAATTCACCCCTCCACTTT
TRBV5-6	.	TRBJ1-1	.	CASSLGAEAFF	TGTGCCAGCAGCTTGGGGGCTGAAGCTTTCTTT
TRBV2	TRBD1	TRBJ2-4	.	CASRDGQGSKNIQYF	TGTGCCAGCAGGGACGGACAGGGGTCCAAAAACATTCAGTACTTC
TRBV9	.	TRBJ1-1	.	CASSPPGDIEAFF	TGTGCCAGCAGCCCCCCGGGGGACATTGAAGCTTTCTTT
TRBV11-2	TRBD1	TRBJ2-7	.	CASVLGQGAGEQYF	TGTGCCAGCGTACTGGGACAGGGGGCAGGCGAGCAGTACTTC
TRBV5-1	.	TRBJ1-5	once	CASSLSGYLSQPQHF	TGCGCCAGCAGCTTGTCGGGGTATCTCAGTCAGCCCCAGCATTTT
TRBV10-3	TRBD1	TRBJ2-2	once	CAISLGQGGGELFF	TGTGCCATCAGTCTCGGACAGGGCGGCGGGGAGCTGTTTTTT
TRBV7-9	.	TRBJ1-5	.	CASSSGVGQPQHF	TGTGCCAGCAGCTCGGGGGTCGGGCAGCCCCAGCATTTT
TRBV9	TRBD1	TRBJ2-5	.	CASSEGQGAPQYF	TGTGCCAGCAGCGAGGGACAGGGGGCCCCCCAGTACTTC
TRBV19	.	TRBJ1-1	.	CASSMIAVYPNTEAFF	TGTGCCAGTAGTATGATAGCGGTTTACCCGAACACTGAAGCTTTCTTT
TRBV5-4	TRBD2	TRBJ2-1	.	CASSLWGGPYNEQFF	TGTGCCAGCAGCTTGTGGGGGGGACCCTACAATGAGCAGTTCTTC
TRBV6-1	.	TRBJ2-1	few	CASSEHWGTYNEQFF	TGTGCCAGCAGTGAACACTGGGGGACCTACAATGAGCAGTTCTTC